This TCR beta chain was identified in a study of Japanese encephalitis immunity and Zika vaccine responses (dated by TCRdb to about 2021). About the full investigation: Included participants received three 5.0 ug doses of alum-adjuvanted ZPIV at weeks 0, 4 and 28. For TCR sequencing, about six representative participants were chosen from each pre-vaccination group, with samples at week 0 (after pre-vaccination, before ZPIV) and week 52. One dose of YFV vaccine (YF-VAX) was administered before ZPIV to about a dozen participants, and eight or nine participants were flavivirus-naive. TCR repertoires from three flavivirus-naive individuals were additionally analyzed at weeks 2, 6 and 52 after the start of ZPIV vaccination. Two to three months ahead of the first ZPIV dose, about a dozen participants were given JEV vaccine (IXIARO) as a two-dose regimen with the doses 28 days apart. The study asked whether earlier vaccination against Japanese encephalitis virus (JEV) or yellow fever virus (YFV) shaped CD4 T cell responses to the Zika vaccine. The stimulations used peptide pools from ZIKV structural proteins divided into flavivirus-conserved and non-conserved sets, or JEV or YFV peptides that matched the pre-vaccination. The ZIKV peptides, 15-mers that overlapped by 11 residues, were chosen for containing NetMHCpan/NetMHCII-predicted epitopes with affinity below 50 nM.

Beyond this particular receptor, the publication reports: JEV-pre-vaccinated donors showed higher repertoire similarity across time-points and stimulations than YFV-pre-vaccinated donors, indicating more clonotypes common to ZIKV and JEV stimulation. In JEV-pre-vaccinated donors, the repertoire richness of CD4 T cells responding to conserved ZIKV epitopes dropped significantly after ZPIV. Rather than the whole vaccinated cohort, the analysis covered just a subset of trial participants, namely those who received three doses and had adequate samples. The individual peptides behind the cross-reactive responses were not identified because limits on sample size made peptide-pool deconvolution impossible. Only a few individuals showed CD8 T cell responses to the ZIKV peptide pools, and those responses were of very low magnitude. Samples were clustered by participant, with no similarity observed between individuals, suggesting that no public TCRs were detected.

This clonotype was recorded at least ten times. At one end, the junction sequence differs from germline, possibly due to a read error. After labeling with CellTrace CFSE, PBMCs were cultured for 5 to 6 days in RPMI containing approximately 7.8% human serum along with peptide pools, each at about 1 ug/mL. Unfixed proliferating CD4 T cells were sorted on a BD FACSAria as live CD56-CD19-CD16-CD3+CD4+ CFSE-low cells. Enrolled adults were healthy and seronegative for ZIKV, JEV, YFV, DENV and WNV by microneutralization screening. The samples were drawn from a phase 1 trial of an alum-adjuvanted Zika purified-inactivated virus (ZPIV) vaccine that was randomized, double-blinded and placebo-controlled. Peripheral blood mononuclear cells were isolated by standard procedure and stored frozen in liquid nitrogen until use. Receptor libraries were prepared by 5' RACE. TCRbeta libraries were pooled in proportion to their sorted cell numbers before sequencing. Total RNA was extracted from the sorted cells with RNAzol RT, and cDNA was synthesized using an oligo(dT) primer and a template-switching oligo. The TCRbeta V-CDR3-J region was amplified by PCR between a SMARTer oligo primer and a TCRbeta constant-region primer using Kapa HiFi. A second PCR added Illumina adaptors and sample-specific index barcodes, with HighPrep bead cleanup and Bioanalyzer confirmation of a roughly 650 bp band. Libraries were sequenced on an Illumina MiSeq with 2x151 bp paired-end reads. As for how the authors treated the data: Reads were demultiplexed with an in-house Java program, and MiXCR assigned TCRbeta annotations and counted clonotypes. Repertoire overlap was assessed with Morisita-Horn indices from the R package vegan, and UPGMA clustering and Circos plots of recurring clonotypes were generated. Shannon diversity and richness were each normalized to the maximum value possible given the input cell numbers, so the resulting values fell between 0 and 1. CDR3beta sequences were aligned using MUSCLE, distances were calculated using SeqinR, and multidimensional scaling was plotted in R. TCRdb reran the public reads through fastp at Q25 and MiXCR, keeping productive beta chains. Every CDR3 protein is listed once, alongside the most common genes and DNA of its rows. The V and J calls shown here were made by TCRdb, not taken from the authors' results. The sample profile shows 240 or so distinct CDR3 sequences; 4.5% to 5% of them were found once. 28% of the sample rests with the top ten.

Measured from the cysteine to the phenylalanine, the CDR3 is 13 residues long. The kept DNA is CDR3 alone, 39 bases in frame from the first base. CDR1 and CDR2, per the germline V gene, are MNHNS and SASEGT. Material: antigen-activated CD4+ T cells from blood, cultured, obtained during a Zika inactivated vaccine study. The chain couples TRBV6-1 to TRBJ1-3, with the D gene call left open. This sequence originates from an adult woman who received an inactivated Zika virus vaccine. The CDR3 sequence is CASSEMGSLPPFF. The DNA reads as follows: TGTGCCAGCAGTGAAATGGGCAGCCTTCCACCGTTTTTT.